This TCR beta chain comes out of a study of response to subunit inactivated influenza vaccine (dated by TCRdb to the late 2010s). Regarding the research as a whole: Deep quantitative profiling of the T cell receptor repertoire was used in the study to follow responses to a trivalent subunit inactivated influenza vaccine.

This clonotype was picked up many times. The clone's antigen remains unknown. No base qualities exist here, and no much larger clone lies one base off it. What the research found in general, with its limitations: According to the authors, only a limited number of new T cells may be recruited by each seasonal influenza vaccination.

The library was built by means of RT-PCR. The sequencer listed for this sample is Illumina HiSeq 2500. In-frame beta chains were kept once TCRdb had trimmed the public reads at Q25 with fastp and called clones with MiXCR. CDR3 protein sequences are deduplicated, and each keeps its most common genes and DNA. The sample includes 450,000 to 600,000 distinct CDR3 sequences, with approximately 7.8% observed a single time. The top ten constitute about an eighth of the sample. From the cysteine through the phenylalanine, the CDR3 covers 15 amino acids. Only CDR3 DNA is held: 45 bases, read in frame from base 1. The junction shows trimming of 6 bases on V and 2 bases on J, and the gene matches do not reach 3 bases of it. CDR1 is given as SGHRS and CDR2 as YFSETQ, both from the germline V gene.

The sample consisted of PBMCs from blood, taken roughly 24 months after vaccination. The sequence links TRBV5-1 to TRBJ2-6, with TRBD1 matching 9 junction bases. The TCR comes from a man aged 50-75 years who received an inactivated influenza vaccine. Donor details come from another sample of the same person, matched by shared clones. The nucleotides read TGCGCCAGCAATACAGGGGGCACTGGGGCCAACGTCCTGACTTTC. Its translation is CASNTGGTGANVLTF.